The entry below describes one TCR beta chain. Its antigen remains unidentified. This sample stems from a study of T cell repertoires in cytomegalovirus infection. Study-level information: Peptides in the study included HLA-C-restricted and HLA-B-restricted CMV epitopes. CMV infection together with matching HLA type was indicated by public TCR beta signatures. Overall study findings and caveats: There were HLA-C-restricted CMV-specific TCR beta clonotypes dominating the ex vivo response. The cumulative frequency of public TCR beta families distinguished individuals who carried CMV together with the relevant HLA.

Per germline, CDR1 LGHDT and CDR2 YNNKEL (reference sequence). Deletions cut 3 bases from V and 2 bases from J, with 16 bases between. The CDR3 covers 17 residues. TCRdb recomputed calls from the reads with MiXCR, one row per CDR3 protein. The profile shows fewer than 350,000 distinct CDR3 sequences, approximately 32% of them singletons. Sequencing was performed on cultured PBMCs, taken from culture after CMV antigen stimulation. The TCR sequence derives from a human donor in good health (CMV status not recorded). Some clones in this sample may be carry-over from other donors' samples. This sequence joins TRBV3-1 and TRBJ2-2; no clear D. As DNA, the CDR3 is TGTGCCAGCAGCCACGGGTCAGGATCAGATAACACCGGGGAGCTGTTTTTT. Protein sequence: CASSHGSGSDNTGELFF.